Sequencing of this T cell receptor (beta chain) was carried out in a study of T cell changes during pregnancy in multiple sclerosis. The repertoire was sequenced with immunoSEQ multiplex PCR; TCRdb's copy has only in-frame clones and lacks some. The data contain tens of thousands of clones, 90% to 95% of them singletons. CDR1 and CDR2 from the germline V gene are SGHNT and YYREEE (reference sequence). V lost 4 bases to trimming and J lost 0 bases, with 11 bases between them. The length of the CDR3 is 16 residues. The chain carries TRBV5-4 and TRBJ1-6; D ambiguous. The material sequenced was CD8+ T cells from peripheral blood mononuclear cells, taken in the third trimester of pregnancy. The clonotype comes from a female donor with multiple sclerosis, enrolled in a pregnancy study. The CDR3 DNA reads as TGTGCCAGCAGCGATAGCGGGAGCTCCTATAATTCACCCCTCCACTTT. It yields the protein CASSDSGSSYNSPLHF. Full variable domain (missing parts from reference TRBV5-4 and TRBJ1-6): ETGVTQSPTHLIKTRGQQVTLRCSSQSGHNTVSWYQQALGQGPQFIFQYYREEENGRGNFPPRFSGLQFPNYSSELNVNALELDDSALYLCASSDSGSSYNSPLHFGNGTRLTVT.